This record covers a single T cell receptor (beta chain). Its target is not known. Trimming stripped 4 bases from V and 0 bases from J, with 12 bases between. This CDR3 is built from 15 residues. In germline, CDR1 is SNHLY, CDR2 FYNNEI. As handled by the study authors: Productive clonotypes were detectable down to 2.59 x 10-5 frequency. This table comes from immunoSEQ multiplex PCR, and its TCRdb copy is limited to in-frame clones, with some not included. V, J and clone size were drawn from that table, and D and trimming were deduced from the DNA. The sample shows about 32,000 clones, around four fifths of them seen only once. This entry comes from a study of STAT5B mutations in CD4+ large granular lymphocyte leukemia. Study-level information: Among healthy controls, a particular HLA allele went with more CDR3 'QG' motifs. Study-wide results and caveats: Without putative leukemic clones, patient CD4-sorted repertoires remained more clonal than healthy CD4+ repertoires. Compared with healthy controls (2/35), patient top clones favored TRBV06 (8/27).

The V and J genes are TRBV2 and TRBJ1-1, with a weak D call TRBD1 (5 bases). The source material was CD4+ T cells from blood buffy coats. This TCR derives from a human donor in good health. The CDR3 coding sequence is TGTGCCAGCAGTGTTGACAGAACTTTGAACACTGAAGCTTTCTTT. Translation gives CASSVDRTLNTEAFF.